Listed here are 30 T cell receptor beta chains from one sample, sequenced in a study of T cells in Graves' hyperthyroidism and ophthalmopathy. Researchers amplified the TCR beta CDR3 regions from RNA transcripts. The HTBI primer set drove a first-round RT-PCR of the TCR CDR3. TCRdb reprocessed the multiplex PCR reads with MiXCR, giving one entry per CDR3 protein. This table has 540,000 or so distinct CDR3 sequences, 15% to 18% appearing once. Sequencing was performed on blood. The source of these receptors is a woman aged 25 to 45 with Graves' hyperthyroidism.

This clonotype showed up many times. This chain links TRBV28 with TRBJ1-5; tentative D call: TRBD1 (5 bases). CDR3 size: 16 residues. The germline gives CDR1 MDHEN, CDR2 SYDVKM. Deletions cut 6 bases from V and 4 bases from J, with 19 bases between. DNA of the CDR3: TGTGCCAGCAGCGTCCCTCGTGGGGGTGCGAATCAGCCCCAGCATTTT. Translation gives CASSVPRGGANQPQHF.

This clonotype has at least ten counts. This rearrangement joins TRBV11-2 to TRBJ2-7; D remains unclear. The CDR3 is made up of 15 amino acids. With 4 bases removed from V and 3 bases from J, the gap between germline ends came to 16 bases. The germline gives CDR1 SGHAT, CDR2 FQNNGV. CDR3 coding DNA: TGTGCCAGCAGCTCGGAAACCGGCCCACACTACGAGCAGTACTTC. Amino acids: CASSSETGPHYEQYF.

J is TRBJ1-4 and V is TRBV6-1; D not resolved. CDR1 MNHNS and CDR2 SASEGT come from the germline V gene. This CDR3 is built from 17 residues. With 0 bases removed from V and 0 bases from J, the gap between germline ends came to 11 bases. This CDR3 is CASSEAGGFATNEKLFF. CDR3 nucleotide sequence: TGTGCCAGCAGTGAAGCCGGAGGCTTTGCAACTAATGAAAAACTGTTTTTT.

This sequence joins TRBV20-1 and TRBJ2-7; TRBD2 agrees at 7 bases. Trimming took 8 bases from V and 2 from J; bases not matched to a gene: 30. Germline CDR1 reads DFQATT; CDR2 reads SNEGSKA (reference sequence). This CDR3 spans 20 amino acids. CDR3 nucleotide sequence: TGCAGTATGCTAGGTCGTCGGGGCAGGGCGGGAGATTCGTCCCCCTACGAGCAGTACTTC. Protein sequence: CSMLGRRGRAGDSSPYEQYF.

In its sample, this clonotype was seen a few times. V gene TRBV30 combines with J gene TRBJ1-5, with D possibly being TRBD1 (5 bases). The V gene's germline CDR1 is GTSNPN and CDR2 SVGIG (reference sequence). This CDR3 comprises 12 residues. V lost 1 base, J lost 6 bases, and 7 bases lay in between. This CDR3 reads CAWSGGTQPQHF. CDR3 sequence (DNA): TGTGCCTGGAGTGGTGGGACTCAGCCCCAGCATTTT.

Many counts were recorded for this clonotype. The CDR3 here is CASSPMGLSYEQYF. The CDR3 nucleotides are TGTGCCAGCTCACCTATGGGACTTTCCTACGAGCAGTACTTC. V gene TRBV18 combines with J gene TRBJ2-7; D perhaps matches TRBD2 (6 bases). The CDR3 sequence is 14 residues long. Germline-derived CDR1 and CDR2 are KGHSH and LQKENI. V gave up 3 bases and J gave up 1 base, with 10 bases separating them.

This clonotype appeared many times. The rearrangement uses TRBV30 and TRBJ2-3; perhaps TRBD2 as D (6 bases). There are 15 residues in the CDR3. Between the trimmed V and J ends, which lost 0 bases and 2 bases, there was a span of 12 bases. Germline CDR1 is GTSNPN and CDR2 is SVGIG (reference sequence). In DNA, the CDR3 is TGTGCCTGGAGTGTACCGGCGGGAATCACAGATACGCAGTATTTT. This sequence encodes CAWSVPAGITDTQYF.

This clonotype has ten or more counts. The CDR3 sequence: CASSPRLAGGTDTQYF. The CDR3 coding sequence is TGTGCCAGCAGCCCCCGACTAGCGGGAGGAACAGATACGCAGTATTTT. The rearrangement joins TRBV7-9 to TRBJ2-3, with 13 bases that match TRBD2. The CDR3 has 16 amino acids. The germline V gene encodes CDR1 SEHNR and CDR2 FQNEAQ (reference sequence). After removal of 5 bases from V and 3 bases from J, the junction contained 5 bases not matched to a gene.

This clonotype showed up many times. The chain employs TRBV27 and TRBJ1-5; the D gene is possibly TRBD1 (5 bases). The CDR3 length is 15 residues. V lost 2 bases and J lost 9, with 17 bases in between. Germline V gene data show CDR1 as MNHEY and CDR2 as SMNVEV (reference sequence). Here the CDR3 DNA reads TGTGCCAGCAGTTTAGGGGGGGGGTTCCTAACGCCCCAGCATTTT. Its translation: CASSLGGGFLTPQHF.

Ten or more counts support this clonotype. The rearrangement links TRBV7-2 to TRBJ2-1, with a tentative D call TRBD1 (6 bases). This CDR3 comprises 15 residues. The V gene lost 4 bases and the J gene lost 7 bases, with 17 bases spanning the gap. CDR1 is SGHTA and CDR2 is FQGNSA in the germline V gene. As DNA, the CDR3 is TGTGCCAGCAGCTCTCGACAGGTTCCTGGGAATGAGCAGTTCTTC. It specifies CASSSRQVPGNEQFF.

This clonotype was seen many times. The genes are TRBV30 and TRBJ2-1; the match to TRBD1 covers 7 bases. J gave up 15 bases and V 1 base, and 6 bases lay outside the gene matches. CDR3 length: 11 amino acids. The germline V gene has CDR1 GTSNPN and CDR2 SVGIG (reference sequence). CDR3 residues: CAWSAETGLFF. DNA of the CDR3: TGTGCCTGGAGTGCAGAGACAGGGTTGTTCTTC.

At least ten counts were recorded for this clonotype. V is TRBV18 and J is TRBJ1-1, with unresolved D. CDR3 length equals 12 residues. CDR1 and CDR2 (germline): KGHSH, LQKENI. Deletions cut 2 bases from V and 3 bases from J, with 4 bases between. The CDR3 nucleotides read TGTGCCAGCTCACCAAGTTACACTGAAGCTTTCTTT. It specifies CASSPSYTEAFF.

The chain recombines TRBV6-1 with TRBJ1-2; D gene unclear. Germline CDR1 and CDR2: MNHNS and SASEGT. The CDR3 has 17 amino acids. V lost 7 bases and J 4 bases, leaving 25 bases between the germline ends. Written as DNA, the CDR3 is TGTGCCAGCAAAATATCCCGGGAAATTGATCCCGGCTATGGCTACACCTTC. It yields the protein CASKISREIDPGYGYTF.

This chain links TRBV18 with TRBJ1-2; D possibly corresponds to TRBD1 (5 bases). V shed 2 bases and J shed 0 bases, with 10 bases lying between them. Per germline, CDR1 KGHSH and CDR2 LQKENI. The CDR3 loop spans 15 amino acids. This CDR3 reads CASSPLDTPNYGYTF. The CDR3 DNA reads as TGTGCCAGCTCACCATTGGACACACCTAACTATGGCTACACCTTC.

The V call is TRBV2, the J call TRBJ2-1; D is undetermined. Looked up from germline, CDR1 is SNHLY and CDR2 is FYNNEI. V shed 4 bases and J shed 9 bases, with 7 bases lying between them. The CDR3 is made up of 11 amino acids. The CDR3 is CASSGYIEQFF. The CDR3 DNA reads as TGTGCCAGCAGTGGGTATATTGAGCAGTTCTTC.

There are many counts of this clonotype. This sequence joins TRBV27 and TRBJ2-6; D not resolved. This CDR3 comprises 17 residues. In germline, CDR1 is MNHEY, CDR2 SMNVEV (reference sequence). V lost 3 bases, J lost 1 base, and 13 bases lay in between. The CDR3 DNA reads TGTGCCAGCAGTTTTTTCCCTTCGACATCTGGGGCCAACGTCCTGACTTTC. It translates to CASSFFPSTSGANVLTF.

This sequence joins TRBV15 and TRBJ2-2; no definite D call. Germline CDR1 is LNHNV and CDR2 is YYDKDF (reference sequence). This CDR3 region has 13 residues. Trimming pared 2 bases from V and 4 bases from J, leaving 5 bases between. The CDR3 DNA sequence: TGTGCCACCAGCAGACCGAGCACCGGGGAGCTGTTTTTT. This translates into CATSRPSTGELFF.

The chain carries TRBV11-2 and TRBJ1-4; D is unresolved. V was pared by 5 bases and J by 0 bases, with 7 bases between. The CDR3 totals 14 residues. CDR1 is SGHAT and CDR2 is FQNNGV in the germline V gene. CDR3 amino acids: CASSLDSTNEKLFF. In nucleotides, the CDR3 is TGTGCCAGCAGCCTGGACTCAACTAATGAAAAACTGTTTTTT.

Concerning this clonotype: One end of the junction is discordant with germline, which a read error may explain. The rearrangement joins TRBV27 to TRBJ2-7, with 7 bases identical to TRBD2. CDR1 is MNHEY, CDR2 SMNVEV, per germline (reference sequence). CDR3 length: 15 amino acids. In DNA, the CDR3 is TGTGCCAGCAGTGTCGACCTCGCGGGAGACTACGATCAGTACTTC. Protein: CASSVDLAGDYDQYF.

This clonotype was counted only a few times. A single base separates this from a much larger clone, so it may be a read error. This chain joins TRBV28 and TRBJ2-7, with 9 nucleotides matching TRBD1. This CDR3 is built from 14 residues. Germline V gene sequence: CDR1 MDHEN, CDR2 SYDVKM. With V trimmed by 6 bases and J by 3 bases, 6 bases remained unmatched. CDR3 sequence: CASRTGTGYYEQYF. The CDR3 region has the DNA TGTGCCAGCAGAACCGGGACAGGGTACTACGAGCAGTACTTC.

This clonotype was counted at least ten times. The chain couples TRBV20-1 to TRBJ2-2, with 9 bases fitting TRBD2. Germline V lookup: CDR1 DFQATT, CDR2 SNEGSKA (reference sequence). J was trimmed by 4 bases and V by 0 bases; bases with no gene match: 0. This CDR3 spans 14 amino acids. CDR3 loop: CSARDSGSTGELFF. Here the CDR3 DNA reads TGCAGTGCTAGAGATAGCGGGAGCACCGGGGAGCTGTTTTTT.

The table lists this clonotype with a few counts. The CDR3, as DNA: TGTGCCAGCAGTTTATCTTCAGGGGAAAAAAACATTCAGTACTTC. This codes for CASSLSSGEKNIQYF. The rearrangement links TRBV27 to TRBJ2-4; TRBD1 might be the D (6 bases). V was cut by 0 bases and J by 4 bases, with 10 bases left in between. Germline V lookup: CDR1 MNHEY, CDR2 SMNVEV (reference sequence). This CDR3 has 15 amino acids.

Only one count was recorded for this clonotype. The chain employs TRBV6-4 and TRBJ2-1; D tentatively reads TRBD1 or TRBD2 (5 bases each). This CDR3 has 13 residues. Trimming removed 4 bases at V and 5 bases at J, with 9 bases between. The germline CDR1 and CDR2 sequences are MRHNA and SNTAGT. The CDR3 sequence is CASSAGPNNEQFF. In DNA form, the CDR3 reads TGTGCCAGCAGTGCGGGACCTAACAATGAGCAGTTCTTC.

The CDR3 DNA sequence: TGTGCCAGTAGTATCAGACCCGGACAGGGAAGCAATCAGCCCCAGCATTTT. This codes for CASSIRPGQGSNQPQHF. The V gene is TRBV19, the J gene TRBJ1-5; 8 nucleotides align to TRBD1. The V gene end was trimmed by 3 bases and the J gene end by 1 base; junction bases not matched to a gene: 8. This CDR3 is 17 amino acids long. Germline assignment: CDR1 LNHDA and CDR2 SQIVND (reference sequence).

This clonotype was counted at least ten times. The rearrangement joins TRBV30 to TRBJ2-1, with 8 bases aligning to TRBD2. The CDR3 loop spans 14 amino acids. The J segment lost 6 bases and the V segment lost 2 bases, leaving 6 bases of the junction unmatched. The germline V gene has CDR1 GTSNPN and CDR2 SVGIG (reference sequence). The CDR3 nucleotides are TGTGCCTGGAGTCGGGGTAGCGGGATCAATGAGCAGTTCTTC. Protein product: CAWSRGSGINEQFF.

The rearrangement joins TRBV9 to TRBJ2-1, with 10 bases lining up with TRBD2. The CDR3 is 14 residues long. After removal of 9 bases from V and 7 bases from J, the junction contained 10 bases not matched to a gene. CDR1 and CDR2 (germline): SGDLS, YYNGEE. In DNA form, the CDR3 reads TGTGCCACGAATAGAGCGGGGGGGCTTAATGAGCAGTTCTTC. Amino acid sequence: CATNRAGGLNEQFF.

The sample holds many counts of this clonotype. The V and J genes are TRBV2 and TRBJ2-7; D is possibly TRBD2 (5 bases). The V end lost 4 bases, the J end lost 2 bases, and 6 bases lay between the germline ends. The germline CDR1 and CDR2 sequences are SNHLY and FYNNEI. The CDR3 is made up of 12 amino acids. The CDR3 nucleotides are TGTGCCAGCAGTGGGGAGACCTACGAGCAGTACTTC. It encodes CASSGETYEQYF.

This clonotype was seen many times. The chain is built from TRBV10-3 and TRBJ2-1; possibly TRBD2 for D (5 bases). The CDR3 has 13 amino acids. Germline V gene lookup returns CDR1 ENHRY and CDR2 SYGVKD. V gave up 7 bases and J gave up 5 bases, with 12 bases separating them. The CDR3 reads CAIISSQNNEQFF. CDR3 DNA sequence: TGTGCCATCATATCTAGCCAGAACAATGAGCAGTTCTTC.

In its sample, this clonotype was seen many times. The V gene is TRBV30, the J gene TRBJ2-7; the match to TRBD1 covers 9 bases. Germline V gene data show CDR1 as GTSNPN and CDR2 as SVGIG (reference sequence). Germline trimming cut 5 bases from V and 1 base from J; bases unmatched to any gene: 6. The CDR3 is made up of 14 amino acids. The CDR3 coding sequence is TGTGCCTGGGCATCCGGGACAGGGTCCTACGAGCAGTACTTC. Its translation: CAWASGTGSYEQYF.

A word on this clonotype: A read error may explain this, as a much larger clone is one base away. The gene calls are TRBV6-1 and TRBJ2-7; TRBD1 matches at 7 bases. The V segment lost 9 bases and the J segment 3 bases; nucleotides outside the gene matches: 5. The CDR3 extends over 12 amino acids. Germline-derived CDR1 and CDR2 are MNHNS and SASEGT. The CDR3 region is CASTTGIYEQYF. CDR3 bases: TGTGCCAGTACGACAGGGATCTACGAGCAGTACTTC.